This is a list of T cell receptor beta chains from one sample in a study of blood T cell repertoires in COVID-19. Assay used: immunoSEQ multiplex PCR; TCRdb lists only in-frame clones, some missing. The sample lists approximately 60,000 clones, less than 80% occurring once. The source material was peripheral blood. The origin of the receptors is a man in his sixties with acute or convalescent COVID-19. Each CDR3 is given with its conserved first and last residue. D genes are given only for firm matches. For some rows the clone size is stated as once, few or many, or as a class when expanded; others skip it.

>.|TRBJ2-7|.|TRBV15
TGTGCCACCAGCACCCGGGACACACCCTACGAGCAGTACTTC
CATSTRDTPYEQYF
>.|TRBJ2-3|TRBD2|TRBV27
TGTGCCAGCAGTAACCTCGCGGGAGGGAACACAGATACGCAGTATTTT
CASSNLAGGNTDTQYF
>.|TRBJ1-3|.|TRBV6-5
TGTGCCAGCAGTTCGACAGACTCTGGAAACACCATATATTTT
CASSSTDSGNTIYF
>few|TRBJ1-2|.|TRBV5-1
TGCGCCAGCAGCTTAGGACCAGGGCCCGCTAACTATGGCTACACCTTC
CASSLGPGPANYGYTF
>.|TRBJ2-2|TRBD2|TRBV4-1
TGCGCCAGCAGCCCGACGGGCGGGAGAGCGGCCGGGGAGCTGTTTTTT
CASSPTGGRAAGELFF
>.|TRBJ2-5|.|TRBV5-4
TGTGCCATTAAAAAGCCCGGGTATCAAGAGACCCAGTACTTC
CAIKKPGYQETQYF
>.|TRBJ2-3|.|TRBV3-1/TRBV3-2
TGTGCCAGCCGGTTGCAGGCCTCCGCAGATACGCAGTATTTT
CASRLQASADTQYF
>.|TRBJ1-5|TRBD1|TRBV3-1/TRBV3-2
TGTGCCAGCAGCCAGGGGGACAGCTCTTCCTCAACCCAGCATTTT
CASSQGDSSSSTQHF
>.|TRBJ2-3|TRBD2|TRBV18
TGTGCCAGCTCACGGGGACTAACAGATACGCAGTATTTT
CASSRGLTDTQYF
>.|TRBJ1-5|TRBD1|TRBV24-1
TGTGCCAGAAAACCTCCCGGGACAGGGTTTCAGCCCCAGCATTTT
CARKPPGTGFQPQHF
>.|TRBJ1-1|TRBD1|TRBV6-2/TRBV6-3
TGTGCCAGCAGGTACAGGGGCGGGAACACTGAAGCTTTCTTT
CASRYRGGNTEAFF
>once|TRBJ1-2|.|TRBV19
TGTGCCAGTAGCGACAGAGCTAACTATGGCTACACCTTC
CASSDRANYGYTF
>few|TRBJ2-5|.|TRBV11-2
TGTGCCAGCAGCGAACACAGGATTCCGGAGACCCAGTACTTC
CASSEHRIPETQYF
>once|TRBJ2-7|.|TRBV11-2
TGTGCCAGCAGCTTATCCGGGAGTTACGAGCAGTACTTC
CASSLSGSYEQYF
>.|TRBJ1-5|TRBD1|TRBV10-3
TGTGCCGCGGGTGGACAGGCGGGCAATCAGCCCCAGCATTTT
CAAGGQAGNQPQHF
>.|TRBJ1-2|TRBD1|TRBV2
TGTGCCAGCAGTCAGGGGGTCTATGGCTACACCTTC
CASSQGVYGYTF
>.|TRBJ1-1|TRBD1|TRBV18
TGTGCCAGCTCACTGACAGGGGGGGTTACTGAAGCTTTCTTT
CASSLTGGVTEAFF
>.|TRBJ1-2|.|TRBV27
TGTGCCAGCAGTTTTTCGGGGTCATATGGCTACACCTTC
CASSFSGSYGYTF
>.|TRBJ2-7|TRBD1|TRBV27
TGTGCCAGCTACTCGCAGGGGGCTAAATGGTACGAGCAGTACTTC
CASYSQGAKWYEQYF
>.|TRBJ1-1|TRBD1|TRBV10-2
TGCGCCACCGGACAGGGGATGAACACTGAAGCTTTCTTT
CATGQGMNTEAFF
>.|TRBJ2-7|.|TRBV27
TGTGCCAGCAAATCTACAGGGACCCCCTACGAGCAGTACTTC
CASKSTGTPYEQYF
>.|TRBJ2-2|TRBD1|TRBV2
TGTGCCAGTCGGCGTACAACAGGGGACACCGGGGAGCTGTTTTTT
CASRRTTGDTGELFF
>.|TRBJ2-2|.|TRBV5-5
TGTGCCAGCAGCTTGGCCCGGGGGATCACCGGGGAGCTGTTTTTT
CASSLARGITGELFF
>.|TRBJ2-7|TRBD2|TRBV29-1
TGCAGCGTCGAAACTAGCGGGGGAAGGCTCGAGCAGTACTTC
CSVETSGGRLEQYF
>.|TRBJ1-6|.|TRBV20-1
TGCAGTGCTAGGGGGACTGGGCCCCTCCACTTT
CSARGTGPLHF
>once|TRBJ2-4|.|TRBV5-1
TGCGCCAGCAGCTTGGGATCAGGCAGGGAAAAAAACATTCAGTACTTC
CASSLGSGREKNIQYF
>.|TRBJ1-1|.|TRBV7-9
TGTGCCAGCAATCCCCCAGGAGGGCAAGGCACTGAAGCTTTCTTT
CASNPPGGQGTEAFF
>.|TRBJ2-5|.|TRBV7-2
TGTGCCAGCACCCGGGGGGCGGGAGAAGAGACCCAGTACTTC
CASTRGAGEETQYF
>.|TRBJ1-2|.|TRBV13
TGTGCCAGCAGCTTAGGGCAGGGGAATAACTATGGCTACACCTTC
CASSLGQGNNYGYTF
>.|TRBJ2-1|TRBD1|TRBV27
TGTGCCAACCCACACCGGGACAGGGAAGCGATCTCCTACAATGAGCAGTTCTTC
CANPHRDREAISYNEQFF
>.|TRBJ2-5|TRBD1|TRBV27
TGTGCCAGCAGTTTGGGACGACAGGGTCGGCAAGAGACCCAGTACTTC
CASSLGRQGRQETQYF
>once|TRBJ2-7|TRBD2|TRBV6-5
TGTGCCAGCAGTCTAGCGGGATCTTTCGAGCAGTACTTC
CASSLAGSFEQYF
>.|TRBJ2-7|.|TRBV7-8
TGTGCCAGCAGCCGCTCTCCTCAGGGCTACGAGCAGTACTTC
CASSRSPQGYEQYF
>few|TRBJ2-2|.|TRBV19
TGTGCCAGTAGTATGGGAGTCACCGGGGAGCTGTTTTTT
CASSMGVTGELFF
>.|TRBJ2-1|.|TRBV29-1
TGCAGCGTTGAAAGGCTAGCAGTTAACAATGAGCAGTTCTTC
CSVERLAVNNEQFF
>few|TRBJ2-1|.|TRBV7-9
TGTGCCAGCAGCCGCCCCATGGCGGGCGATCAATACTACAATGAGCAGTTCTTC
CASSRPMAGDQYYNEQFF
>.|TRBJ2-7|TRBD2|TRBV18
TGTGCCAGCTCACGCGCGAGCGGGGATACCTACGAGCAGTACTTC
CASSRASGDTYEQYF
>.|TRBJ2-3|.|TRBV2
TGTGCCAGCAGTGAAGCCGGCAGGCTACCAGATACGCAGTATTTT
CASSEAGRLPDTQYF
>few|TRBJ2-1|TRBD1|TRBV11-3
TGTGCCAGCGGGGTGGGGCGTGGGACAGCATACAATGAGCAGTTCTTC
CASGVGRGTAYNEQFF
>.|TRBJ2-6|.|TRBV19
TGTGCCAGTAGTCGCCCCAGGCTCTCTGGGGCCAACGTCCTGACTTTC
CASSRPRLSGANVLTF
>.|TRBJ2-3|TRBD2|TRBV29-1
TGCAGCCCCGGACTAGCGCGGAATACGCAGTATTTT
CSPGLARNTQYF
>.|TRBJ2-5|TRBD2|TRBV20-1
TGCAGTGCCACGGGGGGAGAGACCCAGTACTTC
CSATGGETQYF
>.|TRBJ1-2|.|TRBV7-9
TGTGCCAGCAGCTCTATATTCCCCGGGGGAGGTGGCTACACCTTC
CASSSIFPGGGGYTF
>.|TRBJ1-1|.|TRBV7-2
TGTGCCAGCAGCTTAGGATGGGTTAGAGGCACTGAAGCTTTCTTT
CASSLGWVRGTEAFF
>.|TRBJ2-7|.|TRBV10-1
TGCGCCAGCAGTGAGTCGGGGAGGCTCCATGGCGTTTACTTC
CASSESGRLHGVYF
>.|TRBJ1-1|TRBD1|TRBV30
TGTGCCTGGGACAGGGCGGCGAACACTGAAGCTTTCTTT
CAWDRAANTEAFF
>.|TRBJ2-6|.|TRBV11-2
TGTGCCAGCAGCTTAGACAGGGCTGGGGCCAACGTCCTGACTTTC
CASSLDRAGANVLTF
>.|TRBJ2-3|TRBD1|TRBV3-1/TRBV3-2
TGTGCCAGCAGCCCTCCCGGGACAGGGGGGGCAGATACGCAGTATTTT
CASSPPGTGGADTQYF
>.|TRBJ2-1|.|TRBV24-1
TGTGCCACCAGTGACCACTCATACAATGAGCAGTTCTTC
CATSDHSYNEQFF
>.|TRBJ2-2|.|TRBV21-1
TGTGCCAGCGCCTACCCCGGACAGGGGGTGGGCACCGGGGAGCTGTTTTTT
CASAYPGQGVGTGELFF
>.|TRBJ1-2|TRBD1|TRBV5-1
TGCGCCAGCAGCGGAAAACAGGGGGATACCTATGGCTACACCTTC
CASSGKQGDTYGYTF
>few|TRBJ1-6|TRBD1|TRBV30
TGTGCCTGGAGTGTAACAGGGGGCTCCTATAATTCACCCCTCCACTTT
CAWSVTGGSYNSPLHF
>few|TRBJ2-1|.|TRBV7-2
TGTGCCAGCAGCTCCATATCGTCACTAGTTGCGTTCTTC
CASSSISSLVAFF
>once|TRBJ2-6|TRBD1|TRBV13
TGTGCCAGCAGCTTCGGACAGGGGGCGGCCTCTGGGGCCAACGTCCTGACTTTC
CASSFGQGAASGANVLTF
>.|TRBJ1-1|TRBD1|TRBV7-6
TGTGCCAGCAGCTTCCGACAGGGCACTGAAGCTTTCTTT
CASSFRQGTEAFF
>.|TRBJ2-7|TRBD2|TRBV5-1
TGCGCCAGCAGTCCCGGGACTAGCGGCTACGAGCAGTACTTC
CASSPGTSGYEQYF
>once|TRBJ2-7|TRBD2|TRBV2
TGTGCCAGCAGTCACCCGGGACTAGCGGACGAGCAGTACTTC
CASSHPGLADEQYF
>.|TRBJ2-2|TRBD1|TRBV28
TGTGCCAGCCAGGGGGCCGGGGAGCTGTTTTTT
CASQGAGELFF
>.|TRBJ2-7|.|TRBV19
TGTGCCAGTAGTATGGGAGGAACCTCCTACGAGCAGTACTTC
CASSMGGTSYEQYF
>.|TRBJ1-1|.|TRBV30
TGTGCCTGGAGCAGAGAGGGGAACACTGAAGCTTTCTTT
CAWSREGNTEAFF